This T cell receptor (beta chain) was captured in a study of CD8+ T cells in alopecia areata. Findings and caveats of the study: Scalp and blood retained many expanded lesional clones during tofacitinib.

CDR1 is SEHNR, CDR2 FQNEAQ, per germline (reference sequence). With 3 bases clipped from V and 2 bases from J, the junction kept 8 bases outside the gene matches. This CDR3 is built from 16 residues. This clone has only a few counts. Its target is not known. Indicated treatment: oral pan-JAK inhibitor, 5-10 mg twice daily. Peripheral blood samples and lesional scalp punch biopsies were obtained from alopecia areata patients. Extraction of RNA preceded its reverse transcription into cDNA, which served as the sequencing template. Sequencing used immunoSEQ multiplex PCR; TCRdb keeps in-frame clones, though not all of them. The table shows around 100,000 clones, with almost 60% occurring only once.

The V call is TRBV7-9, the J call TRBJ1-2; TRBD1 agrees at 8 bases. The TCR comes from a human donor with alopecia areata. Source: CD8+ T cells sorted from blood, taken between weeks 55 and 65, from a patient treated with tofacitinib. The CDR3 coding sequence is TGTGCCAGCAGCTTGGGACAGGTACTAAAGAACTATGGCTACACCTTC. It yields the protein CASSLGQVLKNYGYTF.